One and the same sample provided the 25 T cell receptor beta chains below, sequenced in a study of CD8+ T cells in alopecia areata. The authors extracted RNA and reverse transcribed it into cDNA as the sequencing template. Using immunoSEQ multiplex PCR, the repertoire was profiled, and TCRdb retains in-frame clones only, with some absent. The table records about 110,000 clones without singletons, the ten largest covering roughly a fifth. The sample comprised lesional skin. All receptors come from a C3H/HeJ mouse with alopecia areata. Mouse MHC haplotype: H2-k.

This clone occurred a few times. Germline and genes here are mouse. The read is 4 residues too short to cover the CDR3 end, so that end is filled in from the germline J gene. V and J are TRBV19 and TRBJ2-1, with TRBD1 matching 7 bases. CDR1 and CDR2 (germline): FNHDT, SITEND (reference sequence). This CDR3 has 15 residues. CDR3 DNA (partial): TGTGCCAGCAGTATAGCGACAGGGAAAGGGGCT. It translates to CASSIATGKGA. The entire CDR3 protein reads CASSIATGKGAEQFF.

Many counts were recorded for this clone. Gene names are mouse gene names. The observed sequence ends 4 residues before the CDR3 terminus, with the missing tail filled in from the germline J gene. The J gene is TRBJ2-7, the V gene TRBV13-3; the match to TRBD2 covers 7 bases. J was trimmed by 3 bases and V by 3 bases; bases with no gene match: 3. CDR1 is NNHDY and CDR2 is SYVADS in the germline V gene. This CDR3 spans 13 amino acids. The CDR3 bases that were read are TGTGCCAGCAGTGGTCGACTGGGCTAT. This sequence encodes CASSGRLGY. The complete CDR3 sequence is CASSGRLGYEQYF.

This clone was observed a few times. Gene names refer to mouse genes. The CDR3 goes on 4 residues after the read ends, and that part is filled in from the germline J gene. The V and J genes are TRBV31 and TRBJ1-2; TRBD1 is a possible D gene (5 bases). Trimming left V 0 bases short and J 2 bases short, with 7 bases between. The CDR3 has 13 residues. The V gene's germline CDR1 is GKSSPN and CDR2 SITVG. Partial CDR3 DNA: TGTGCCTGGAGTCTGGGGCGCAACTCC. It encodes CAWSLGRNS. The whole CDR3 protein reads CAWSLGRNSDYTF.

There are a few counts of this clone. Gene names refer to mouse genes. The observed sequence ends 4 residues before the CDR3 terminus, with the missing tail filled in from the germline J gene. The chain employs TRBV13-3 and TRBJ1-2, with 7 positions matching TRBD1. Germline values: CDR1 NNHDY, CDR2 SYVADS. The trim removed 3 bases at V and 4 bases at J, leaving 9 bases unmatched. This CDR3 comprises 15 residues. The CDR3 bases that were read are TGTGCCAGCAGTGGGCCGGGACAGAGGGCCTCC. This codes for CASSGPGQRAS. The complete CDR3 protein is CASSGPGQRASDYTF.

In this sample, this clone turned up a few times. Mouse gene names and germline throughout. The part of the CDR3 DNA that was read is TGTGCCAGCGGTCCGGGACAACAAGAC. The encoded protein is CASGPGQQD. The full CDR3 reads CASGPGQQDTQYF. The chain employs TRBV13-2 and TRBJ2-5; D is possibly TRBD1 (6 bases). The read terminates 4 residues ahead of where the CDR3 ends, so the germline J gene completes it. V dropped 4 bases and J dropped 3 bases, with 9 bases sitting between them. CDR3 length: 13 amino acids. Germline V lookup: CDR1 NNHNN, CDR2 SYGAGS (reference sequence).

This clone was counted between two and nine times. Gene names are mouse gene names. From the germline J gene comes the end of the CDR3, since the read stops 4 residues before it. The gene calls are TRBV1 and TRBJ2-2; TRBD1 matches at 7 bases. This CDR3 contains 14 residues. J was trimmed by 0 bases and V by 6 bases; bases with no gene match: 1. Germline assignment: CDR1 NSQYPW and CDR2 LRSPGD (reference sequence). The CDR3 DNA, read in part, is TGCACCTGCAGCAGGGGGTCAAACACCGGG. This translates into CTCSRGSNTG. The whole CDR3 protein reads CTCSRGSNTGQLYF.

A few counts support this clone. Each gene name is a mouse one. The CDR3 DNA, read in part, is TGTGCCTGGAGTCCGGACTGGGGGGGGAGTGCAGAA. It translates to CAWSPDWGGSAE. The full CDR3 protein reads CAWSPDWGGSAETLYF. The genes are TRBV31 and TRBJ2-3, with 12 bases fitting TRBD2. The read comes to an end 4 residues before the CDR3 does, leaving the germline J gene to fill in the end. CDR1 is GKSSPN, CDR2 SITVG, per germline. CDR3 length: 16 residues. V gave up 1 base and J gave up 0 bases; unmatched junction bases: 2. The variable domain in full, completed from reference TRBV31 and TRBJ2-3, reads AQTIHQWPVAEIKAVGSPLSLGCTIKGKSSPNLYWYWQATGGTLQQLFYSITVGQVESVVQLNLSASRPKDDQFILSTEKLLLSHSGFYLCAWSPDWGGSAETLYFGSGTRLTVL.

Points on this clone: The gene symbols are mouse symbols. Read sequence stops 4 residues before the CDR3 end, and the germline J gene provides the missing end. The chain joins TRBV13-1 to TRBJ2-2; TRBD2 agrees at 9 bases. The trim removed 0 bases at V and 2 bases at J, leaving 8 bases unmatched. Germline assignment: CDR1 NSHNY and CDR2 SYGAGN. The CDR3 totals 18 residues. The DNA read from the CDR3 is TGTGCCAGCAGTGATGAGGGGTCGGACTGGGGTAACACCGGG. Translation: CASSDEGSDWGNTG. The CDR3 in full is CASSDEGSDWGNTGQLYF.

In the case of this clone: Each gene name is a mouse one. The CDR3 reads CASSYWAYAEQFF. The part of the CDR3 DNA that was read is TGTGCCAGCAGCTACTGGGCCTATGCT. The chain joins TRBV3 to TRBJ2-1; tentative D call: TRBD2 (6 bases). The read falls 4 residues short of the CDR3 end, and the missing part is taken from the germline J gene. With 4 bases removed from V and 3 bases from J, the gap between germline ends came to 7 bases. The germline V gene encodes CDR1 SNHLY and CDR2 FYNGKV (reference sequence). CDR3 size: 13 residues.

Worth noting for this clone: Gene names follow the mouse nomenclature. Read coverage stops 4 residues before the CDR3 terminus; the germline J gene supplies the remainder. At the DNA level, this CDR3 is encoded by other sequences in the same sample as well. The rearrangement uses TRBV1 and TRBJ1-4, with D perhaps TRBD1 (6 bases). CDR3 size: 16 residues. Germline CDR1 is NSQYPW and CDR2 is LRSPGD (reference sequence). Trimming left V 1 base short and J 1 base short, with 10 bases between. CDR3 residues: CTCSAVRRGSNERLFF. The CDR3 bases that were read are TGCACCTGCAGTGCAGTCCGCAGGGGTTCCAACGAA.

In its sample, this clone was seen a few times. Gene and germline names: mouse. The CDR3 end is not reached by the read, which stops 4 residues before it; the germline J gene fills it in. The chain uses TRBV13-3 and TRBJ2-5, with D perhaps TRBD2 (5 bases). CDR1 is NNHDY and CDR2 is SYVADS in the germline V gene. The V end was cut by 3 bases, the J end by 0 bases, with 8 bases between. CDR3 length: 14 amino acids. CDR3 sequence reads: CASSVAGNQDTQYF. CDR3 bases read: TGTGCCAGCAGTGTCGCTGGGAACCAAGAC.

Turning to this clone: Mouse gene names and germline throughout. The CDR3 end falls 4 residues outside the read, so it is completed with the germline J gene. V and J are TRBV1 and TRBJ2-5, with D possibly being TRBD1 (6 bases). Germline V CDR1 and CDR2: NSQYPW, LRSPGD (reference sequence). The CDR3 is made up of 16 amino acids. V lost 3 bases and J lost 0, with 13 bases in between. Here the CDR3 reads CTCSATGFANQDTQYF. CDR3 DNA (partial): TGCACCTGCAGTGCGACAGGTTTCGCTAACCAAGAC.

This clone was counted a few times. The gene names given are mouse names. The read is 4 residues too short to cover the CDR3 end, so that end is filled in from the germline J gene. V is TRBV1 and J is TRBJ1-4, with 9 bases aligning to TRBD1. The germline V gene encodes CDR1 NSQYPW and CDR2 LRSPGD (reference sequence). This CDR3 is 16 amino acids long. The V and J ends lost 2 bases and 6 bases, in that order; junction bases with no gene match: 7. The CDR3 sequence: CTCSALRDRVDERLFF. CDR3 DNA (partial): TGCACCTGCAGTGCACTCCGGGACAGGGTAGACGAA.

A note on this clone: Germline and genes: mouse. The CDR3 end lies 4 residues beyond the end of the read and is filled in from the germline J gene. This chain uses TRBV1 with TRBJ2-1, with a weak D call TRBD1 (6 bases). Trimming left V 3 bases short and J 1 base short, with 13 bases between. The V gene's germline CDR1 is NSQYPW and CDR2 LRSPGD (reference sequence). This CDR3 comprises 16 residues. The sequenced CDR3 bases are TGCACCTGCAGTGCGACCTTGGGACAAAACTATGCT. Its protein is CTCSATLGQNYA. The entire CDR3 sequence reads CTCSATLGQNYAEQFF.

This clone has a count of ten or more. Gene labels here are mouse ones. Coverage ceases 4 residues before the CDR3 finishes, and the germline J gene fills in the end. The chain combines TRBV17 with TRBJ2-7; D possibly corresponds to TRBD1 (5 bases). Germline V gene lookup returns CDR1 MNHDT and CDR2 YYDKIL. CDR3 size: 14 residues. V shed 1 base and J shed 3 bases, with 10 bases lying between them. CDR3: CASSRAQGGYEQYF. Incomplete CDR3 DNA: TGTGCTAGCAGTAGAGCGCAGGGAGGCTAT.

This clone was detected a few times. Any gene name here is a mouse gene name. The CDR3 end lies 4 residues beyond the end of the read and is filled in from the germline J gene. The chain carries TRBV13-3 and TRBJ2-2; 8 bases are a match to TRBD2. This CDR3 has 16 amino acids. Looked up from germline, CDR1 is NNHDY and CDR2 is SYVADS. V shed 5 bases, J shed 0 bases, and the junction held 6 bases outside the gene matches. The CDR3 here is CASSYDWGTNTGQLYF. The CDR3 DNA, read in part, is TGTGCCAGCAGCTACGACTGGGGAACAAACACCGGG.

The table lists this clone with a few counts. Gene names and germline refer to mouse. The read terminates 4 residues before the CDR3 end, so the remaining end is supplied by the germline J gene. This chain connects TRBV13-3 to TRBJ2-7, with TRBD2 identical over 9 bases. This CDR3 region has 12 residues. Germline CDR1 NNHDY, CDR2 SYVADS. The CDR3 bases that were read are TGTGCCAGCCCGGACTGGGGCAAT. Amino acid sequence: CASPDWGN. The whole CDR3 protein reads CASPDWGNEQYF.

This clone was counted between two and nine times. All gene names here are mouse names. Read sequence stops 4 residues before the CDR3 end, and the germline J gene provides the missing end. The rearrangement joins TRBV13-3 to TRBJ1-4; unclear D gene. V lost 2 bases to trimming and J lost 3 bases, with 11 bases between them. This CDR3 has 15 amino acids. Germline V gene data show CDR1 as NNHDY and CDR2 as SYVADS. Here the CDR3 reads CASSENRKTNERLFF. The part of the CDR3 DNA that was read is TGTGCCAGCAGTGAAAACAGAAAAACCAACGAA.

On this clone: Mouse gene names apply. The read terminates 4 residues ahead of where the CDR3 ends, so the germline J gene completes it. The chain employs TRBV1 and TRBJ2-5, with a weak D call TRBD1 (5 bases). Looked up from germline, CDR1 is NSQYPW and CDR2 is LRSPGD (reference sequence). There are 14 residues in the CDR3. Here the CDR3 reads CTCSAEREGDTQYF. CDR3 DNA (partial): TGCACCTGCAGTGCAGAACGGGAGGGGGAC. Combining the CDR3 with reference TRBV1 and TRBJ2-5 gives the whole variable domain VTLLEQNPRWRLVPRGQAVNLRCILKNSQYPWMSWYQQDLQKQLQWLFTLRSPGDKEVKSLPGADYLATRVTDTELRLQVANMSQGRTLYCTCSAEREGDTQYFGPGTRLLVL.

This clone was seen at least ten times. The germline and genes are mouse ones. Read sequence stops 4 residues before the CDR3 end, and the germline J gene provides the missing end. The chain employs TRBV1 and TRBJ1-4, with 11 bases that match TRBD1. The germline gives CDR1 NSQYPW, CDR2 LRSPGD (reference sequence). CDR3 size: 16 residues. With 1 base clipped from V and 5 bases from J, the junction kept 3 bases outside the gene matches. Incomplete CDR3 DNA: TGCACCTGCAGTGCAGTCCGGGACAGGGGGAACGAA. Its translation: CTCSAVRDRGNE. The full CDR3 is CTCSAVRDRGNERLFF.

In this sample, this clone turned up a few times. Genes and germline are mouse. The CDR3 end lies 4 residues beyond the end of the read and is filled in from the germline J gene. The rearrangement uses TRBV13-3 and TRBJ2-2, with 7 bases aligning to TRBD1. Trimming removed 2 bases from V and 2 bases from J; junction bases left unmatched: 3. The CDR3 runs to 15 residues. The germline CDR1 and CDR2 sequences are NNHDY and SYVADS. CDR3 region: CASSETGENTGQLYF. The part of the CDR3 DNA that was read is TGTGCCAGCAGTGAAACAGGGGAGAACACCGGG.

Points on this clone: Gene labels here are mouse ones. Coverage ceases 4 residues before the CDR3 finishes, and the germline J gene fills in the end. The chain combines TRBV13-3 with TRBJ1-4, with 11 bases fitting TRBD1. The germline V gene has CDR1 NNHDY and CDR2 SYVADS. CDR3 length: 15 residues. The sequenced part of the CDR3 DNA is TGTGCCAGCAGTGAGATGGGACAGGGGGGCGAA. Its translation is CASSEMGQGGE. The complete CDR3 protein is CASSEMGQGGERLFF.

Concerning this clone itself: Mouse germline and gene names are used. The DNA ends 4 residues before the CDR3 does, and the rest of the CDR3 is filled in from the germline J gene. The gene calls are TRBV19 and TRBJ2-1; 10 bases match TRBD1. The CDR3 has 17 amino acids. CDR1 FNHDT and CDR2 SITEND come from the germline V gene (reference sequence). Trimming took 4 bases from V and 0 from J; bases not matched to a gene: 7. Partial CDR3 DNA: TGTGCCAGCAGTTCCCGGACAGGGGGGCATAACTATGCT. It specifies CASSSRTGGHNYA. The whole CDR3 is CASSSRTGGHNYAEQFF.

This clone was counted between two and nine times. Mouse gene names apply. The CDR3 end falls 4 residues outside the read, so it is completed with the germline J gene. The J gene is TRBJ2-1, the V gene TRBV1, with D perhaps matching TRBD1 (5 bases). CDR1 is NSQYPW and CDR2 is LRSPGD in the germline V gene (reference sequence). The CDR3 is 15 residues long. V lost 2 bases, J lost 3 bases, and 11 bases lay in between. CDR3 sequence reads: CTCSASGRVYAEQFF. Incomplete CDR3 DNA: TGCACCTGCAGTGCATCGGGCAGGGTCTATGCT.

This clone was seen a handful of times. Germline and genes here are mouse. The CDR3 loop is CASSPQLGSQDTQYF. CDR3 bases read: TGTGCCAGCAGTCCTCAACTGGGGTCCCAAGAC. The chain combines TRBV13-3 with TRBJ2-5; TRBD2 matches 7 bases. The CDR3 extends 4 residues past the end of the read, so its final part is completed from the germline J gene. The V gene end was trimmed by 4 bases and the J gene end by 2 bases; junction bases not matched to a gene: 7. Germline-derived CDR1 and CDR2 are NNHDY and SYVADS. The CDR3 length is 15 residues.